This T cell receptor beta chain appears in the sequencing data of a study of cytomegalovirus exposure and HLA in healthy donors. Clones were read by immunoSEQ multiplex PCR, and TCRdb kept only the in-frame ones, dropping some. The table includes nearly 80,000 clones, roughly 93% detected once. This clone was seen a handful of times. CDR1 SGDLS and CDR2 YYNGEE come from the germline V gene. The CDR3 spans 13 residues. V gave up 4 bases and J gave up 13 bases, with 17 bases separating them. The rearrangement joins TRBV9 to TRBJ1-4; unclear D gene. This TCR came from a woman aged 25-40 years in good health and CMV-seronegative. Specimen: PBMCs. CDR3: CASSPELGERLFF. The CDR3 coding sequence is TGTGCCAGCAGCCCCGAACTCGGGGAGAGACTGTTTTTT.